The 28 T cell receptor beta chains in this list originate from one sample, sequenced in a study of cytomegalovirus exposure and HLA in healthy donors. In the PCR, 60 Vbeta and 13 Jbeta primers were used. Sequencing was performed with immunoSEQ multiplex PCR; in TCRdb, only in-frame clones are kept and a portion is missing. This sample has around 99,000 clones, with around 70% found just once. Input material: PBMCs. The receptor set was obtained from a woman in her 70s in good health and CMV-seropositive.

The rearrangement uses TRBV7-9 and TRBJ2-5; D ambiguous. With 2 bases removed from V and 1 base from J, the gap between germline ends came to 5 bases. CDR3 length: 13 amino acids. Germline V gene lookup returns CDR1 SEHNR and CDR2 FQNEAQ (reference sequence). The CDR3 coding sequence is TGTGCCAGCAGCTTACGAGGCCAAGAGACCCAGTACTTC. It specifies CASSLRGQETQYF.

V and J are TRBV25-1 and TRBJ1-2, with TRBD1 identical over 7 bases. Unmatched junction bases numbered 2, after V lost 5 bases and J lost 5 bases. The germline V gene has CDR1 MGHDK and CDR2 SYGVNS. The CDR3 sequence is 12 residues long. CDR3 region: CASSYRGYGYTF. The CDR3 region has the DNA TGTGCCAGCAGTTACAGGGGTTATGGCTACACCTTC.

V gene TRBV7-2 combines with J gene TRBJ2-1, with TRBD1 as a possible D gene (6 bases). The CDR3 length is 17 residues. V lost 0 bases, J lost 0 bases, and 12 bases lay in between. Germline CDR1 is SGHTA and CDR2 is FQGNSA. The CDR3 region has the DNA TGTGCCAGCAGCTTAGCGGGGGCCTTCCTCTCCTACAATGAGCAGTTCTTC. Protein product: CASSLAGAFLSYNEQFF.

The V gene is TRBV30, the J gene TRBJ2-3, with TRBD2 as a possible D gene (6 bases). The V end lost 0 bases, the J end lost 9 bases, and 7 bases lay between the germline ends. CDR1 is GTSNPN, CDR2 SVGIG, per germline (reference sequence). The CDR3 totals 11 residues. CDR3 nucleotide sequence: TGTGCCTGGAGTGTACGGGGGACGCAGTATTTT. Translation: CAWSVRGTQYF.

The chain recombines TRBV2 with TRBJ2-5; D ambiguous. Germline V gene sequence: CDR1 SNHLY, CDR2 FYNNEI. The CDR3 contains 13 residues. The V and J ends lost 6 bases and 1 base respectively, with 9 bases between them. CDR3 protein: CASSVVAQETQYF. CDR3 DNA: TGTGCCAGCAGCGTCGTAGCCCAAGAGACCCAGTACTTC.

Here the CDR3 reads CAWSVAQADGYTF. The CDR3 DNA sequence: TGTGCCTGGAGTGTAGCCCAGGCTGATGGCTACACCTTC. This chain links TRBV30 with TRBJ1-2, with no clear D. The germline gives CDR1 GTSNPN, CDR2 SVGIG (reference sequence). Trimming cost V 0 bases and J 6 bases, with 11 bases left between them. CDR3 length: 13 amino acids. The whole variable domain, filled in from reference TRBV30 and TRBJ1-2, reads SQTIHQWPATLVQPVGSPLSLECTVEGTSNPNLYWYRQAAGRGLQLLFYSVGIGQISSEVPQNLSASRPQDRQFILSSKKLLLSDSGFYLCAWSVAQADGYTFGSGTRLTVV.

The chain carries TRBV19 and TRBJ2-2, with D hard to call. The ends were cut back, 5 bases at V and 4 bases at J, with 14 bases in the middle. CDR1 LNHDA and CDR2 SQIVND come from the germline V gene (reference sequence). The CDR3 contains 15 residues. The CDR3 region is CASSPSWRSTGELFF. CDR3 bases: TGTGCCAGTAGTCCTTCATGGCGGAGCACCGGGGAGCTGTTTTTT. The full variable domain, with the rest looked up from reference TRBV19 and TRBJ2-2, is DGGITQSPKYLFRKEGQNVTLSCEQNLNHDAMYWYRQDPGQGLRLIYYSQIVNDFQKGDIAEGYSVSREKKESFPLTVTSAQKNPTAFYLCASSPSWRSTGELFFGEGSRLTVL.

The chain joins TRBV6-1 to TRBJ1-2; no firm D call. CDR1 is MNHNS, CDR2 SASEGT, per germline. V was pared by 4 bases and J by 4 bases, with 13 bases between. The CDR3 spans 14 residues. The CDR3 DNA reads as TGTGCCAGCAGTGGCAGTGGAGGTCCCTATGGCTACACCTTC. It specifies CASSGSGGPYGYTF.

This chain links TRBV5-1 with TRBJ1-5; the D is unclear. V lost 4 bases and J 2 bases, leaving 7 bases between the germline ends. The CDR3 totals 13 residues. The germline V gene encodes CDR1 SGHRS and CDR2 YFSETQ. The CDR3 DNA follows: TGCGCCAGCAGCCCCTCGGGCAATCAGCCCCAGCATTTT. Its translation is CASSPSGNQPQHF.

This chain joins TRBV6-5 and TRBJ2-5, with D possibly matching TRBD1 (6 bases). The CDR3 is 15 amino acids. Germline V gene lookup returns CDR1 MNHEY and CDR2 SVGAGI. The V gene lost 2 bases and the J gene lost 4 bases, with 14 bases spanning the gap. This chain's CDR3 is CASSYGGPPRETQYF. The DNA of the CDR3 is TGTGCCAGCAGTTACGGGGGCCCCCCACGAGAGACCCAGTACTTC.

The chain uses TRBV2 and TRBJ2-7, with D possibly TRBD2 on 5 matching bases. The CDR3 is 14 residues long. Per the germline V gene, CDR1 is SNHLY and CDR2 is FYNNEI. V lost 0 bases and J lost 8, with 14 bases in between. This chain's CDR3 is CASSEALWGAQQYF. In DNA form, the CDR3 reads TGTGCCAGCAGTGAAGCGCTTTGGGGAGCCCAGCAGTACTTC.

This clone came up a few times. The chain combines TRBV19 with TRBJ2-1; 12 bases map to TRBD1. The CDR3 runs to 15 residues. Germline assignment: CDR1 LNHDA and CDR2 SQIVND (reference sequence). Trimming took 3 bases from V and 6 from J; bases not matched to a gene: 3. This CDR3 reads CASSILGQGANEQFF. Here the CDR3 DNA reads TGTGCCAGTAGTATTTTGGGACAGGGGGCCAATGAGCAGTTCTTC.

This clone was observed a few times. CDR3 DNA: TGTGCCAGCATGGGGGAAACCCCACAGGGAGCTTTCTTT. It translates to CASMGETPQGAFF. The chain carries TRBV2 and TRBJ1-1; possible D gene TRBD1, 6 bases. CDR1 and CDR2 from the germline V gene are SNHLY and FYNNEI. This CDR3 spans 13 amino acids. V lost 7 bases, J lost 10 bases, and 19 bases lay in between. The full variable domain, in which reference TRBV2 and TRBJ1-1 provide the parts outside the CDR3, is EPEVTQTPSHQVTQMGQEVILRCVPISNHLYFYWYRQILGQKVEFLVSFYNNEISEKSEIFDDQFSVERPDGSNFTLKIRSTKLEDSAMYFCASMGETPQGAFFGQGTRLTVV.

Only a few counts were recorded for this clone. The chain is built from TRBV6-4 and TRBJ2-7; a possible D gene is TRBD2 (6 bases). Per germline, CDR1 MRHNA and CDR2 SNTAGT. V gave up 4 bases and J gave up 0 bases, with 13 bases separating them. The CDR3 consists of 15 residues. CDR3 coding DNA: TGTGCCAGCAGTGTACGGGGGTTCCCCTCCTACGAGCAGTACTTC. It codes for CASSVRGFPSYEQYF.

The chain links TRBV19 to TRBJ2-6, with TRBD1 matching over 7 bases. CDR1 and CDR2 from the germline V gene are LNHDA and SQIVND (reference sequence). V trimming: 7 bases; J trimming: 0 bases; junction bases outside the gene matches: 12. The CDR3 loop spans 18 amino acids. In nucleotides, the CDR3 is TGTGCCAGTACCTCCCGACAGGGTAGGGGCTCTGGGGCCAACGTCCTGACTTTC. It yields the protein CASTSRQGRGSGANVLTF.

The V gene is TRBV13, the J gene TRBJ2-7; TRBD2 agrees at 8 bases. With 5 bases clipped from V and 4 bases from J, the junction kept 10 bases outside the gene matches. CDR3 length: 15 amino acids. CDR1 is PRHDT and CDR2 is FYEKMQ in the germline V gene (reference sequence). The CDR3 coding sequence is TGTGCCAGCAGCCAGGTTCGGGGGGGCTCGTACGAGCAGTACTTC. Its protein is CASSQVRGGSYEQYF. Full variable domain (outside the CDR3, taken from reference TRBV13 and TRBJ2-7): AAGVIQSPRHLIKEKRETATLKCYPIPRHDTVYWYQQGPGQDPQFLISFYEKMQSDKGSIPDRFSAQQFSDYHSELNMSSLELGDSALYFCASSQVRGGSYEQYFGPGTRLTVT.

The chain combines TRBV27 with TRBJ1-1; tentatively, D is TRBD1 (6 bases). Germline CDR1 reads MNHEY; CDR2 reads SMNVEV (reference sequence). V was trimmed by 10 bases and J by 3 bases, leaving 15 bases between them. This CDR3 comprises 13 residues. For the CDR3, the DNA is TGTGCCACGTCAGGGAGGGGGGACACTGAAGCTTTCTTT. Its translation is CATSGRGDTEAFF.

The rearrangement links TRBV5-5 to TRBJ2-7; maybe TRBD2 (5 bases). The CDR3 runs to 12 residues. CDR1 and CDR2 (germline): SGHKS, YYEKEE (reference sequence). V was shortened by 7 bases and J by 2 bases, with 10 bases between the two germline ends. The CDR3 DNA follows: TGTGCCAGCTCTGAGGGCGCCTACGAGCAGTACTTC. Translating it yields CASSEGAYEQYF.

This clone was picked up a small number of times. The rearrangement links TRBV6-6 to TRBJ1-2; 10 nucleotides agree with TRBD1. V gave up 7 bases and J gave up 8 bases; unmatched junction bases: 10. The V gene's germline CDR1 is MNHNY and CDR2 SVGAGI (reference sequence). There are 14 residues in the CDR3. The CDR3 protein is CASTWTGGTEGYTF. Here the CDR3 DNA reads TGTGCCAGCACCTGGACAGGGGGAACGGAGGGCTACACCTTC.

The J gene is TRBJ2-7, the V gene TRBV7-2; D possibly corresponds to TRBD1 (6 bases). From germline, CDR1 is SGHTA and CDR2 FQGNSA. The V end was cut by 4 bases, the J end by 2 bases, with 18 bases between. The CDR3 extends over 16 amino acids. The CDR3 DNA follows: TGTGCCAGCAGCTGGACCCCAGGACAGTTCCCCTACGAGCAGTACTTC. Amino acid sequence: CASSWTPGQFPYEQYF.

This chain joins TRBV19 and TRBJ2-7; 10 bases align to TRBD1. The CDR3 spans 15 residues. Trimming cost V 4 bases and J 5 bases; bases outside gene matches: 8. Germline V gene data show CDR1 as LNHDA and CDR2 as SQIVND (reference sequence). The CDR3 here is CASSTEDRGIHEQYF. In DNA, the CDR3 is TGTGCCAGTAGTACAGAGGACAGGGGGATCCACGAGCAGTACTTC.

J is TRBJ2-7 and V is TRBV10-3; unclear D gene. This CDR3 region has 12 residues. Trimming removed 5 bases at V and 2 bases at J, with 7 bases between. CDR1 is ENHRY, CDR2 SYGVKD, per germline. The CDR3 loop reads CAISKQTYEQYF. CDR3 nucleotide sequence: TGTGCCATCAGTAAACAGACCTACGAGCAGTACTTC.

The rearrangement joins TRBV27 to TRBJ1-5; 8 bases map to TRBD1. The CDR3 sequence is 13 residues long. With 8 bases clipped from V and 5 bases from J, the junction kept 5 bases outside the gene matches. Germline V gives CDR1 MNHEY, CDR2 SMNVEV (reference sequence). The CDR3 DNA sequence: TGTGCCAGCTCACAGGGGGTCTATCAGCCCCAGCATTTT. Its protein product is CASSQGVYQPQHF.

This sequence joins TRBV6-5 and TRBJ2-7; the D gene is possibly TRBD1 (5 bases). There are 14 residues in the CDR3. Trimming took 6 bases from V and 4 from J, leaving 16 bases between them. CDR1 is MNHEY and CDR2 is SVGAGI in the germline V gene. In nucleotides, the CDR3 is TGTGCCAGCAGCAAAGACAGAACGACGTACGAGCAGTACTTC. It specifies CASSKDRTTYEQYF.

This clone showed up just once. The chain has TRBV27 and TRBJ1-5, with 12 bases that match TRBD1. The junction had 2 bases not matched to a gene; V was cut back by 0 bases and J by 5 bases. Looked up from germline, CDR1 is MNHEY and CDR2 is SMNVEV (reference sequence). CDR3 length: 16 amino acids. The CDR3 loop reads CASSLSGDRGHQPQHF. The CDR3 region has the DNA TGTGCCAGCAGTTTATCGGGGGACAGGGGGCATCAGCCCCAGCATTTT.

The V gene is TRBV29-1, the J gene TRBJ2-3; 13 bases align to TRBD2. The CDR3 loop spans 15 amino acids. V was pared by 3 bases and J by 4 bases, with 4 bases of the junction left unmatched. From germline, CDR1 is SQVTM and CDR2 ANQGSEA. Written as DNA, the CDR3 is TGCAGCGTTGAGACTAGCGGGGGGTTTCCAGATACGCAGTATTTT. It translates to CSVETSGGFPDTQYF.

The CDR3 nucleotides are TGTGCCAGCTCACCAAGGATCGGGGAAGGTGGCACAGATACGCAGTATTTT. Its protein product is CASSPRIGEGGTDTQYF. This chain uses TRBV18 with TRBJ2-3, with D tentatively TRBD2 (5 bases). The CDR3 has 17 amino acids. In germline, CDR1 is KGHSH, CDR2 LQKENI. Trimming shortened V by 2 bases and J by 1 base, and 16 bases separated the two germline ends. The full variable domain, completed using reference TRBV18 and TRBJ2-3, is NAGVMQNPRHLVRRRGQEARLRCSPMKGHSHVYWYRQLPEEGLKFMVYLQKENIIDESGMPKERFSAEFPKEGPSILRIQQVVRGDSAAYFCASSPRIGEGGTDTQYFGPGTRLTVL.

The chain links TRBV14 to TRBJ1-4, with 7 bases fitting TRBD1. The CDR3 sequence is 15 residues long. Germline V lookup: CDR1 SGHDN, CDR2 FVKESK. The V and J ends lost 5 bases and 2 bases, in that order; junction bases with no gene match: 5. This CDR3 is CASSGQGETNEKLFF. The CDR3 nucleotides are TGTGCCAGCAGCGGGCAGGGGGAGACTAATGAAAAACTGTTTTTT.